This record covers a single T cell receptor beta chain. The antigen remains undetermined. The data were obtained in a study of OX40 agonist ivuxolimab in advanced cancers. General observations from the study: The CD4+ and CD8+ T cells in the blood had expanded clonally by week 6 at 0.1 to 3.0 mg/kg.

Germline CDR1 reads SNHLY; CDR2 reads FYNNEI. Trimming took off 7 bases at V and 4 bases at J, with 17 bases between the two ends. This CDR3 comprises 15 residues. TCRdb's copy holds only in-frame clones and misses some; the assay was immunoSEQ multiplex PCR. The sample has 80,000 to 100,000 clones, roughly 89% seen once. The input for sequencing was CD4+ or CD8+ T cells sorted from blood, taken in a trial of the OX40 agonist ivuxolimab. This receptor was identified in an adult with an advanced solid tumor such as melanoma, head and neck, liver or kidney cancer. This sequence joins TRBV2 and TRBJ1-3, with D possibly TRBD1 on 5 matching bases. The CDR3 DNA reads TGTGCCAGCACTATAGGACAAATACAAGGAAACACCATATATTTT. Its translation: CASTIGQIQGNTIYF.